The next 31 T cell receptor beta chains were all read from a single sample in a study of graft-versus-host responses after intestinal transplantation. Measured with immunoSEQ multiplex PCR; TCRdb has only the in-frame clones, and not every one. This sample has tens of thousands of clones, with around nine tenths found just once. These receptors' targets are unknown. The sample in question was unstimulated CD8+ T cells sorted from spleen or lymph node cells, obtained before intestinal transplant. These receptors were collected from a human donor who received an intestinal transplant.

J is TRBJ2-5 and V is TRBV4-1, with 7 bases lining up with TRBD1. The germline gives CDR1 MGHRA, CDR2 YSYEKL. V lost 2 bases and J lost 5; bases outside the gene matches: 11. This CDR3 spans 16 amino acids. CDR3 sequence reads: CASSQPGTAMGETQYF. The CDR3, as DNA: TGCGCCAGCAGCCAACCCGGGACAGCAATGGGGGAGACCCAGTACTTC.

This clone occurred once. A junction boundary mismatches the germline segment, possibly from a read error. Other DNA sequences of this sample code for an identical CDR3. The genes are TRBV11-2 and TRBJ1-5; D unresolved. CDR1 SGHAT and CDR2 FQNNGV come from the germline V gene. The CDR3 contains 13 residues. The CDR3 is CASSLDGNKAQHF. For the CDR3, the DNA is TGTGCCAGCAGTTTAGACGGGAATAAGGCCCAGCATTTT. Supplemented by reference TRBV11-2 and TRBJ1-5, the full variable domain reads EAGVAQSPRYKIIEKRQSVAFWCNPISGHATLYWYQQILGQGPKLLIQFQNNGVVDDSQLPKDRFSAERLKGVDSTLKIQPAKLEDSAVYLCASSLDGNKAQHFGDGTRLSIL.

V is TRBV6-5 and J is TRBJ1-6; possibly TRBD1 for D (6 bases). Germline V gene lookup returns CDR1 MNHEY and CDR2 SVGAGI. V was pared by 5 bases and J by 0 bases, with 8 bases between. The CDR3 covers 15 residues. CDR3 in amino acids: CASSGTSSYNSPLHF. Here the CDR3 DNA reads TGTGCCAGCAGTGGGACAAGCTCCTATAATTCACCCCTCCACTTT.

The chain employs TRBV4-1 and TRBJ1-1, with unresolved D. The CDR3 covers 14 residues. Germline values: CDR1 MGHRA, CDR2 YSYEKL. Trimming stripped 0 bases from V and 1 base from J, with 6 bases between. CDR3 in DNA: TGCGCCAGCAGCCAAGAAAGACAGAACACTGAAGCTTTCTTT. As protein: CASSQERQNTEAFF.

The chain is built from TRBV18 and TRBJ2-5, with D hard to call. The CDR3 loop spans 13 amino acids. V lost 1 base and J lost 6, with 9 bases in between. CDR1 is KGHSH, CDR2 LQKENI, per germline. Here the CDR3 DNA reads TGTGCCAGCTCACCACGGCAGGCGCAGACCCAGTACTTC. Encoded protein: CASSPRQAQTQYF.

This chain connects TRBV7-2 to TRBJ2-3, with D perhaps matching TRBD1 (6 bases). V lost 1 base and J lost 3, with 14 bases in between. Germline V gene lookup returns CDR1 SGHTA and CDR2 FQGNSA. The CDR3 length is 16 residues. CDR3 loop: CASSLENRALTDTQYF. For the CDR3, the DNA is TGTGCCAGCAGCTTAGAAAACAGGGCTCTAACAGATACGCAGTATTTT.

The chain's CDR3 is CASSLRGLAITDTQYF. CDR3 nucleotide sequence: TGTGCCAGCAGTTTGCGGGGACTAGCGATTACAGATACGCAGTATTTT. This chain uses TRBV27 with TRBJ2-3; the match to TRBD2 covers 10 bases. The J segment lost 3 bases and the V segment lost 3 bases, leaving 6 bases of the junction unmatched. This CDR3 is built from 16 residues. Germline loops: CDR1 MNHEY, CDR2 SMNVEV (reference sequence).

In its sample, this clone was seen once. The chain couples TRBV14 to TRBJ2-1; TRBD1 matches at 8 bases. The CDR3 loop spans 14 amino acids. From germline, CDR1 is SGHDN and CDR2 FVKESK. J lost 9 bases, V lost 6 bases, and 10 bases had no gene match. The CDR3, as DNA: TGTGCCAGCAGTGAGGACAGGGCCTCTGGTGAGCAGTTCTTC. It specifies CASSEDRASGEQFF.

This chain links TRBV5-6 with TRBJ2-7; 11 positions agree with TRBD2. This CDR3 is 14 amino acids long. The junction had 4 bases not matched to a gene; V was cut back by 5 bases and J by 3 bases. Germline V gene lookup returns CDR1 SGHDT and CDR2 YYEEEE. The DNA of the CDR3 is TGTGCCAGCAGTCTAGCGGGGGGAGACTACGAGCAGTACTTC. This gives the protein CASSLAGGDYEQYF.

The chain carries TRBV5-6 and TRBJ2-2; perhaps TRBD2 as D (6 bases). Trimming removed 4 bases from V and 0 bases from J, with 16 bases in between. Looked up from germline, CDR1 is SGHDT and CDR2 is YYEEEE. There are 17 residues in the CDR3. CDR3 in amino acids: CASSHPGRLANTGELFF. DNA for the CDR3: TGTGCCAGCAGCCACCCTGGCCGACTAGCGAACACCGGGGAGCTGTTTTTT.

This clone is a singleton in its sample. CDR3 coding DNA: TGTGCCAGCAGCGCCAGCAGGGGGCTGGGAGAGACCCAGTACTTC. It specifies CASSASRGLGETQYF. The chain links TRBV5-5 to TRBJ2-5; 8 nucleotides line up with TRBD1. The CDR3 consists of 15 residues. Germline V gene data show CDR1 as SGHKS and CDR2 as YYEKEE (reference sequence). The V and J ends lost 4 bases and 4 bases, in that order; junction bases with no gene match: 9.

The chain is built from TRBV5-6 and TRBJ2-6; perhaps TRBD1 as D (5 bases). The CDR3 sequence is 15 residues long. Germline-derived CDR1 and CDR2 are SGHDT and YYEEEE. Trimming removed 4 bases from V and 4 bases from J, with 12 bases in between. CDR3 residues: CASSLGARGANVLTF. Written as DNA, the CDR3 is TGTGCCAGCAGCCTAGGGGCGCGCGGGGCCAACGTCCTGACTTTC.

V usage is TRBV11-3 and J usage is TRBJ2-7, with D hard to call. Germline CDR1 SGHNT, CDR2 YENEEA. The V end lost 1 base, the J end lost 2 bases, and 27 bases lay between the germline ends. The CDR3 totals 20 residues. In DNA, the CDR3 is TGTGCCAGCAGCTTAGTCCCGGTATCCAAATTCCTCGAGTCGACCTACGAGCAGTACTTC. Translating it yields CASSLVPVSKFLESTYEQYF.

V and J are TRBV5-1 and TRBJ2-7, with D perhaps matching TRBD1 (5 bases). Trimming removed 0 bases from V and 4 bases from J, with 14 bases in between. In germline, CDR1 is SGHRS, CDR2 YFSETQ. This CDR3 is built from 15 residues. CDR3 sequence: CASSLVPGSSYEQYF. CDR3 nucleotide sequence: TGCGCCAGCAGCTTGGTCCCAGGGTCGTCGTACGAGCAGTACTTC.

The chain combines TRBV7-9 with TRBJ2-5; tentative D call: TRBD1 (7 bases). CDR3 length: 12 amino acids. Between the trimmed V and J ends, which lost 8 bases and 7 bases, there was a span of 14 bases. Germline assignment: CDR1 SEHNR and CDR2 FQNEAQ (reference sequence). The CDR3 DNA sequence: TGTGCCAGCGGTGGACAGGAGGGGACCCAGTACTTC. It translates to CASGGQEGTQYF.

The rearrangement links TRBV27 to TRBJ2-7, with D perhaps TRBD2 (5 bases). V lost 4 bases to trimming and J lost 4 bases, with 17 bases between them. Germline loops: CDR1 MNHEY, CDR2 SMNVEV (reference sequence). The length of the CDR3 is 15 residues. The CDR3 region has the DNA TGTGCCAGCAGTTCCCTCGGGGTGACCTTATACGAGCAGTACTTC. This codes for CASSSLGVTLYEQYF.

This sequence joins TRBV6-5 and TRBJ2-2; D is undetermined. The germline V gene encodes CDR1 MNHEY and CDR2 SVGAGI. Trimming cost V 2 bases and J 6 bases, with 4 bases left between them. The CDR3 runs to 12 residues. CDR3 sequence: CASSYTAGELFF. Here the CDR3 DNA reads TGTGCCAGCAGTTACACGGCCGGGGAGCTGTTTTTT.

This clone came up a few times. The rearrangement joins TRBV4-1 to TRBJ2-7, with D maybe TRBD1 (5 bases). This CDR3 is built from 14 residues. In germline, CDR1 is MGHRA, CDR2 YSYEKL. V gave up 5 bases and J gave up 0 bases, with 11 bases separating them. The CDR3 region is CASSTRQSSYEQYF. CDR3 bases: TGCGCCAGCAGCACCCGACAGAGCTCCTACGAGCAGTACTTC.

This chain connects TRBV27 to TRBJ2-1, with D possibly being TRBD2 (6 bases). CDR1 and CDR2 from the germline V gene are MNHEY and SMNVEV (reference sequence). V lost 2 bases and J lost 8, with 22 bases in between. This CDR3 is built from 17 residues. The CDR3, as DNA: TGTGCCAGCAGTTTAAACTCCCCGGGACTCACTTGGGATGAGCAGTTCTTC. It specifies CASSLNSPGLTWDEQFF.

The chain employs TRBV27 and TRBJ1-3; no reliable D call. The CDR3 extends over 15 amino acids. From germline, CDR1 is MNHEY and CDR2 SMNVEV (reference sequence). Trimming took off 4 bases at V and 0 bases at J, with 10 bases between the two ends. CDR3 amino acids: CASSSELSSGNTIYF. In nucleotides, the CDR3 is TGTGCCAGCAGTTCTGAACTTAGCTCTGGAAACACCATATATTTT.

The gene calls are TRBV19 and TRBJ2-4, with D unclear. The CDR3 extends over 10 amino acids. CDR1 and CDR2 from the germline V gene are LNHDA and SQIVND (reference sequence). The CDR3, as DNA: TGTGAGCCGGAAGACATCATTCAGTACTTC. It translates to CEPEDIIQYF.

This clone was found once. The chain couples TRBV2 to TRBJ1-1; D is ambiguous. Per the germline V gene, CDR1 is SNHLY and CDR2 is FYNNEI. V lost 3 bases and J lost 0, with 8 bases in between. The CDR3 has 14 residues. In nucleotides, the CDR3 is TGTGCCAGCAGTGATTGGCAGATGAACACTGAAGCTTTCTTT. This encodes CASSDWQMNTEAFF.

This clone has a handful of counts. CDR3 sequence: CASSGTAAYEQYF. CDR3 DNA: TGTGCCAGCAGCGGGACAGCCGCCTACGAGCAGTACTTC. The V gene is TRBV5-6, the J gene TRBJ2-7; 7 nucleotides line up with TRBD1. The CDR3 loop spans 13 amino acids. The V segment lost 4 bases and the J segment 2 bases; nucleotides outside the gene matches: 3. Germline loops: CDR1 SGHDT, CDR2 YYEEEE.

This clone was seen only a few times. The chain employs TRBV4-3 and TRBJ2-7, with 8 bases fitting TRBD1. From germline, CDR1 is LGHNA and CDR2 YSLEER. The V gene end was trimmed by 0 bases and the J gene end by 4 bases; junction bases not matched to a gene: 5. The CDR3 is 15 residues long. As DNA, the CDR3 is TGCGCCAGCAGCCAAGATGTCACAGGGGGGTACGAGCAGTACTTC. The encoded protein is CASSQDVTGGYEQYF.

The rearrangement joins TRBV4-3 to TRBJ1-2, with 9 positions matching TRBD1. The CDR3 runs to 15 residues. CDR1 is LGHNA and CDR2 is YSLEER in the germline V gene. The V segment lost 4 bases and the J segment 3 bases; nucleotides outside the gene matches: 6. The CDR3 coding sequence is TGCGCCAGCAGCCCCGAAACAGGGGGCGACTATGGCTACACCTTC. This encodes CASSPETGGDYGYTF.

This clone was seen just once. Written as DNA, the CDR3 is TGTGCCAGCAGCTTAGTAGCAGATGAGCAGTTCTTC. Translated, it gives CASSLVADEQFF. This chain uses TRBV7-9 with TRBJ2-1; D unresolved. CDR1 is SEHNR and CDR2 is FQNEAQ in the germline V gene (reference sequence). The CDR3 has 12 residues. The V end lost 1 base, the J end lost 8 bases, and 6 bases lay between the germline ends.

The count of this clone is one. The chain employs TRBV7-9 and TRBJ1-4, with D perhaps matching TRBD1 (6 bases). V lost 1 base to trimming and J lost 8 bases, with 20 bases between them. Germline V CDR1 and CDR2: SEHNR, FQNEAQ (reference sequence). This CDR3 has 17 amino acids. CDR3 in amino acids: CASSLGGAGEMNEKLFF. Written as DNA, the CDR3 is TGTGCCAGCAGCTTAGGAGGCGCAGGGGAAATGAACGAAAAACTGTTTTTT.

The chain links TRBV6-5 to TRBJ2-7, with 7 bases identical to TRBD1. This CDR3 is 13 amino acids long. The germline V gene has CDR1 MNHEY and CDR2 SVGAGI. V gave up 6 bases and J gave up 6 bases; unmatched junction bases: 8. CDR3 nucleotide sequence: TGTGCCAGCAGACGGACAGGTCGCGGCGAGCAGTACTTC. As protein: CASRRTGRGEQYF.

The rearrangement joins TRBV6-5 to TRBJ1-2, with 7 bases that match TRBD1. Unmatched junction bases numbered 5, after V lost 2 bases and J lost 2 bases. The CDR3 extends over 15 amino acids. Germline V gene data show CDR1 as MNHEY and CDR2 as SVGAGI. The CDR3 region has the DNA TGTGCCAGCAGTTACGTCCAGGGGGACAACTATGGCTACACCTTC. Encoded protein: CASSYVQGDNYGYTF.

The gene calls are TRBV7-9 and TRBJ2-1, with a tentative D call TRBD1 (5 bases). V lost 0 bases and J 7 bases, leaving 13 bases between the germline ends. The V gene's germline CDR1 is SEHNR and CDR2 FQNEAQ (reference sequence). This CDR3 is built from 15 residues. CDR3 sequence reads: CASSLAPLRVNEQFF. The CDR3 DNA reads TGTGCCAGCAGCTTAGCTCCCCTCAGGGTTAATGAGCAGTTCTTC.

This clone was seen a single time. The chain combines TRBV7-6 with TRBJ2-1; the match to TRBD1 covers 9 bases. The CDR3 consists of 13 residues. V dropped 2 bases and J dropped 15; count of bases not matched to a gene: 8. The germline V gene encodes CDR1 SGHVS and CDR2 FNYEAQ. For the CDR3, the DNA is TGTGCCAGCAGCTTACGAGTGGGGACAGGGATGTTCTTC. It encodes CASSLRVGTGMFF.